Listed below are T cell receptor beta chains from one sample, sequenced in a study of blood T cell repertoires in COVID-19. Sequencing used immunoSEQ multiplex PCR; TCRdb keeps in-frame clones, though not all of them. The sample carries 150,000 to 200,000 clones, roughly 70% recorded once. Sequenced: peripheral blood. These receptors originate from a woman older than 75 with acute or convalescent COVID-19. Each CDR3 is given with its conserved first and last residue. Fields, in order: D gene, V gene, J gene, clone size, CDR3 DNA, CDR3 protein. The D gene is left open where the match is weak. Only part of the rows carry a size: once, few, many, or a class if the clone is expanded.

>TRBD2|TRBV11-2|TRBJ2-7|NA
TGTGCCAGCAGCATCGGGACTAGCGGGACTGGGGAGCAGTACTTC
CASSIGTSGTGEQYF
>TRBD1|TRBV9|TRBJ2-7|NA
TGTGCCAGCAGCGTAGCGGGACAGGGCTACGAGCAGTACTTC
CASSVAGQGYEQYF
>NA|TRBV7-2|TRBJ2-1|NA
TGTGCCAGCAGCTTAGCGCCTAGCTCCAATGAGCAGTTCTTC
CASSLAPSSNEQFF
>NA|TRBV6-5|TRBJ2-7|NA
TGTGCCAGCCTACAAACGGGCGAGCAGTACTTC
CASLQTGEQYF
>TRBD1|TRBV28|TRBJ2-5|few
TGTGCCAGCAGTTTAGTGACAGGGGGCTTGGAGACCCAGTACTTC
CASSLVTGGLETQYF
>NA|TRBV13|TRBJ1-1|NA
TGTGCCAGCAGCTTAGGATACAGGGAATACACTGAAGCTTTCTTT
CASSLGYREYTEAFF
>TRBD1|TRBV19|TRBJ1-4|few
TGTGCCAGTAGTGGGCGGACAGGGGGCCTCAATGAAAAACTGTTTTTT
CASSGRTGGLNEKLFF
>NA|TRBV28|TRBJ1-2|NA
TGTGCCAGCAGAAGGACAGATTATGGCTACACCTTC
CASRRTDYGYTF
>TRBD1|TRBV5-5|TRBJ1-1|few
TGTGCCAGCAGCTTGGGGACAGGGGGAATTACTGAAGCTTTCTTT
CASSLGTGGITEAFF
>NA|TRBV5-4|TRBJ2-3|NA
TGTGCCAGCAACAACCGAGCGAGTGACGCAGATACGCAGTATTTT
CASNNRASDADTQYF
>TRBD2|TRBV7-2|TRBJ2-1|NA
TGTGCCAGCAGCTCTAGCGGCTCCTACAATGAGCAGTTCTTC
CASSSSGSYNEQFF
>NA|TRBV25-1|TRBJ1-3|NA
TGTGCCAGCAGTCGGGGGAATTCTGGAAACACCATATATTTT
CASSRGNSGNTIYF
>NA|TRBV7-9|TRBJ1-4|NA
TGTGCCAGCAGCTTAGCGCCCGGGCCTCCCGGGGTAAAACTGTTTTTT
CASSLAPGPPGVKLFF
>NA|TRBV7-8|TRBJ2-3|NA
TGTGCCAGCAGCGGGCTAGCGCTATTCACAGATACGCAGTATTTT
CASSGLALFTDTQYF
>NA|TRBV7-3|TRBJ2-1|NA
TGTGCCAGCAGCCCCCGGGATCTCCGCGACAATGAGCAGTTCTTC
CASSPRDLRDNEQFF
>TRBD2|TRBV28|TRBJ2-7|NA
TGTGCCAGCACTCGAACGGGAGGGTACGGCTACGAGCAGTACTTC
CASTRTGGYGYEQYF
>NA|TRBV30|TRBJ1-5|NA
TGTGCCTGGAGTGTCGACACCGAAAGCAATCAGCCCCAGCATTTT
CAWSVDTESNQPQHF
>NA|TRBV7-2|TRBJ1-1|NA
TGTGCCAGCAGCAACAACAGGGAAGAGGGCGCTTTCTTT
CASSNNREEGAFF
>NA|TRBV27|TRBJ2-7|NA
TGTGCCAGCAGCTCGACAAGGGGAACGGGACTCAACTACGAGCAGTACTTC
CASSSTRGTGLNYEQYF
>NA|TRBV5-1|TRBJ2-5|NA
TGCGCCAGCAGACCATTGCCAGGGGCCCAAGAGACCCAGTACTTC
CASRPLPGAQETQYF
>TRBD1|TRBV4-1|TRBJ1-2|NA
TGCGCCAGCAGCCAAGATTGGGGACAGGGCTATGGCTACACCTTC
CASSQDWGQGYGYTF
>TRBD2|TRBV9|TRBJ2-1|NA
TGTGCCAGCAGCGTCCCTTCGAGCGGGAGGGCCCATGAGCAGTTCTTC
CASSVPSSGRAHEQFF
>TRBD2|TRBV14|TRBJ2-5|NA
TGTGCCAGCAGCCAAGAAATGGGACTAGCGGGAGTTTTTATCGGGGCCCAAGAGACCCAGTACTTC
CASSQEMGLAGVFIGAQETQYF
>NA|TRBV30|TRBJ2-3|NA
TGTGCCTGGGTGAGTGGCGGGGCAGATACGCAGTATTTT
CAWVSGGADTQYF
>NA|TRBV5-1|TRBJ2-5|NA
TGCGCCAGCAGCTTGGTAGGGGGTCAAGAGACCCAGTACTTC
CASSLVGGQETQYF
>NA|TRBV14|TRBJ2-7|NA
TGTGCCAGCAGCCAAGGGGTTTATAGCGGACCATCCTACGAGCAGTACTTC
CASSQGVYSGPSYEQYF
>NA|TRBV4-1|TRBJ2-7|once
TGCGCCAGCAGCCACGATAGCGACGAGCAGTACTTC
CASSHDSDEQYF
>NA|TRBV3-1/TRBV3-2|TRBJ2-2|once
TGTGCCAGCAGCCAAGATAGTAACACCGGGGAGCTGTTTTTT
CASSQDSNTGELFF
>TRBD1|TRBV5-1|TRBJ1-3|few
TGCGCCAGCAGCTTGGCAAGGACAGGGGGAAACACCATATATTTT
CASSLARTGGNTIYF
>NA|TRBV4-1|TRBJ2-2|NA
TGCGCCAGCAGCCGAACGGGGGATGGGAACACCGGGGAGCTGTTTTTT
CASSRTGDGNTGELFF
>TRBD1|TRBV5-1|TRBJ1-5|NA
TGCGCCAGCAGCCAGGGACAGGGGGCCGGGCCCCAGCATTTT
CASSQGQGAGPQHF
>TRBD1|TRBV29-1|TRBJ2-7|few
TGCAGCGTCCATTGGACAGGGCCCCCCTACGAGCAGTACTTC
CSVHWTGPPYEQYF
>NA|TRBV6-5|TRBJ2-7|NA
TGTGCCAGCACCGAGGATCCCACTACCTCCTACGAGCAGTACTTC
CASTEDPTTSYEQYF
>NA|TRBV27|TRBJ1-3|NA
TGTGCCAGCAGTCTTAAATACAGGTCCGGAGTGGAGGGAAACACCATATATTTT
CASSLKYRSGVEGNTIYF
>TRBD2|TRBV5-4|TRBJ2-7|NA
TGTGCCAGCAGCCCGCCGGGGCGGGAGGCCAACGAGCAGTACTTC
CASSPPGREANEQYF
>TRBD2|TRBV10-1|TRBJ2-1|NA
TGCGCCAGCAAGGCAGCGGGAGGGCCCGGTGAGCAGTTCTTC
CASKAAGGPGEQFF
>TRBD1|TRBV6-5|TRBJ1-1|NA
TGTGCCAGCAGTTACCAAGGACAGGGCAATTTCTTT
CASSYQGQGNFF
>NA|TRBV28|TRBJ1-1|once
TGTGCCAGCAGTTTATTACAGGTGAACACTGAAGCTTTCTTT
CASSLLQVNTEAFF
>NA|TRBV19|TRBJ2-1|NA
TGTGCCAGTAGTAACAGGGGAGCTAGCGGGTTAAATGAGCAGTTCTTC
CASSNRGASGLNEQFF
>NA|TRBV6-5|TRBJ1-6|NA
TGTGCCAGCAGTTACTCGTCTGGCCGCGGGGCACCCCTCCACTTT
CASSYSSGRGAPLHF
>NA|TRBV28|TRBJ1-2|NA
TGTGCCAGCAGTAGGACAGACTATGGCTACACCTTC
CASSRTDYGYTF
>NA|TRBV4-2|TRBJ2-3|NA
TGTGCCAGCAGCCAATATCTAGCGGATACGCAGTATTTT
CASSQYLADTQYF
>NA|TRBV5-1|TRBJ2-1|NA
TGCGCCAGCAGCGATCCCCAGGGGCGGGTCTGGGCCCCGTACAATGAGCAGTTCTTC
CASSDPQGRVWAPYNEQFF